Shown below are 24 T cell receptor beta chains from a single sample sequenced in a study of shared clonotypes between healthy human individuals. Some clones are missing from TCRdb's copy, which holds only in-frame ones; the method was immunoSEQ multiplex PCR. This repertoire shows hundreds of thousands of clones, over 60% found once; its top ten account for 12%. Sequencing input: PBMCs. All receptors come from a woman aged 40 to 50 in good health. Some clones in this sample may be carry-over from other donors' samples.

The chain links TRBV6-1 to TRBJ1-5; D gene uncertain. The CDR3 has 14 amino acids. Trimming cost V 3 bases and J 7 bases, with 13 bases left between them. CDR1 is MNHNS and CDR2 is SASEGT in the germline V gene. CDR3: CASSDQWGPQPQHF. CDR3 in DNA: TGTGCCAGCAGTGACCAATGGGGTCCCCAGCCCCAGCATTTT.

V and J are TRBV29-1 and TRBJ2-3; 7 bases agree with TRBD2. CDR3 length: 14 residues. Germline V gene lookup returns CDR1 SQVTM and CDR2 ANQGSEA. Written as DNA, the CDR3 is TGCAGTGTATTAGGGCGGGGGTACACAGATACGCAGTATTTT. It yields the protein CSVLGRGYTDTQYF.

V gene TRBV6-1 combines with J gene TRBJ1-2, with TRBD1 as a possible D gene (5 bases). The CDR3 spans 14 residues. Germline CDR1 is MNHNS and CDR2 is SASEGT. Deletions cut 2 bases from V and 7 bases from J, with 14 bases between. The CDR3, as DNA: TGTGCCAGCAGTGAAAGGTGGCAGGGAGGTGGCTACACCTTC. It yields the protein CASSERWQGGGYTF.

V is TRBV5-1 and J is TRBJ2-2, with 11 bases fitting TRBD2. This CDR3 is built from 16 residues. V lost 4 bases, J lost 6 bases, and 8 bases stayed unmatched. Per the germline V gene, CDR1 is SGHRS and CDR2 is YFSETQ. CDR3: CASSQTSGTVAGELFF. The CDR3 nucleotides are TGCGCCAGCAGCCAGACTAGCGGGACTGTTGCCGGGGAGCTGTTTTTT.

The CDR3 region is CASSLSAGLPAYEQYF. In DNA form, the CDR3 reads TGTGCCAGCAGTTTATCCGCGGGACTTCCAGCCTACGAGCAGTACTTC. The chain uses TRBV27 and TRBJ2-5, with D perhaps TRBD2 (6 bases). The J call may be mistaken, given a closer DNA end match to TRBJ2-7. This CDR3 contains 16 residues. Germline values: CDR1 MNHEY, CDR2 SMNVEV (reference sequence).

CDR3 nucleotides: TGTGCCAGCAGCTTAGACACCAATGAGCAGTTCTTC. This sequence encodes CASSLDTNEQFF. The chain carries TRBV7-2 and TRBJ2-1; no firm D call. The V and J ends lost 1 base and 6 bases respectively, with 4 bases between them. This CDR3 comprises 12 residues. Germline V gene sequence: CDR1 SGHTA, CDR2 FQGNSA.

Here the CDR3 DNA reads TGTGCCAGCAGCGGTGTGGGACAAGAGACCCAGTACTTC. It specifies CASSGVGQETQYF. The rearrangement links TRBV2 to TRBJ2-5; D is unclear. Trimming shortened V by 6 bases and J by 2 bases, and 10 bases separated the two germline ends. CDR3 length equals 13 residues. Germline V gene data show CDR1 as SNHLY and CDR2 as FYNNEI.

This clone was seen just once. J is TRBJ2-3 and V is TRBV15; D unclear. Germline values: CDR1 LNHNV, CDR2 YYDKDF (reference sequence). V was trimmed by 8 bases and J by 5 bases, leaving 5 bases between them. The CDR3 has 10 residues. The CDR3 sequence is CATGQDTQYF. The CDR3 region has the DNA TGTGCCACCGGGCAAGATACGCAGTATTTT.

As concerns this clone: Other DNA sequences in this specimen translate into the identical CDR3. This sequence joins TRBV5-1 and TRBJ2-7; 7 positions agree with TRBD1. Unmatched junction bases numbered 4, after V lost 4 bases and J lost 0 bases. This CDR3 is built from 14 residues. CDR1 SGHRS and CDR2 YFSETQ come from the germline V gene. The CDR3: CASSLRTGSYEQYF. The CDR3 nucleotides are TGCGCCAGCAGCCTGCGGACAGGCTCCTACGAGCAGTACTTC. The full variable domain, completed using reference TRBV5-1 and TRBJ2-7, is KAGVTQTPRYLIKTRGQQVTLSCSPISGHRSVSWYQQTPGQGLQFLFEYFSETQRNKGNFPGRFSGRQFSNSRSEMNVSTLELGDSALYLCASSLRTGSYEQYFGPGTRLTVT.

This clone showed up many times. Different DNA sequences within this sample yield the same CDR3. The V and J genes are TRBV6-5 and TRBJ1-1; D is unclear. Trimming shortened V by 2 bases and J by 1 base, and 5 bases separated the two germline ends. Per the germline V gene, CDR1 is MNHEY and CDR2 is SVGAGI. This CDR3 has 13 residues. The CDR3 region is CASSYRGNTEAFF. The DNA for the CDR3 is TGTGCCAGCAGTTACAGAGGGAACACTGAAGCTTTCTTT.

Points on this clone: One end of the junction does not line up with germline, which may come from a read error. As DNA, the CDR3 is TGTGCCAGCAGCTTTGGCAGGGAGGAAACTGAAGCTCTCTTT. This gives the protein CASSFGREETEALF. The V and J genes are TRBV7-2 and TRBJ1-1, with a weak D call TRBD1 (5 bases). The CDR3 spans 14 residues. Per germline, CDR1 SGHTA and CDR2 FQGNSA.

The chain uses TRBV6-5 and TRBJ2-1, with 9 bases lining up with TRBD2. From germline, CDR1 is MNHEY and CDR2 SVGAGI. J was trimmed by 5 bases and V by 6 bases; bases with no gene match: 5. There are 14 residues in the CDR3. CDR3 DNA: TGTGCCAGCAGCCGGGGACTAGCAAACAATGAGCAGTTCTTC. The encoded protein is CASSRGLANNEQFF.

The CDR3 DNA reads as TGTGCCAGCAGCTTAGTCCCGGAGGGTGAAGCTTTCTTT. Translated, it gives CASSLVPEGEAFF. The J gene is TRBJ1-1, the V gene TRBV7-6; D is ambiguous. V gave up 1 base and J gave up 7 bases, with 10 bases separating them. Germline assignment: CDR1 SGHVS and CDR2 FNYEAQ. The CDR3 loop spans 13 amino acids.

The chain employs TRBV5-1 and TRBJ2-5; 13 positions agree with TRBD2. J lost 2 bases, V lost 5 bases, and 3 bases had no gene match. The CDR3 extends over 15 amino acids. CDR1 and CDR2 (germline): SGHRS, YFSETQ. The CDR3 DNA sequence: TGCGCCAGCAGAGCGGGACTAGCGGGACAAGAGACCCAGTACTTC. It specifies CASRAGLAGQETQYF.

For this clone: A far larger clone lies a single base away; this is likely a read error. Distinct nucleotide sequences in the sample also encode this CDR3. The V and J genes are TRBV15 and TRBJ1-2; D might be TRBD1 (6 bases). Germline V gene data show CDR1 as LNHNV and CDR2 as YYDKDF (reference sequence). Deletions cut 3 bases from V and 0 bases from J, with 14 bases between. This CDR3 region has 16 residues. CDR3 in DNA: TGTGCCACCAGCAGGGATTCTCCAGGGGCTAACTATGGCTACACCTTC. Residues: CATSRDSPGANYGYTF.

To note about this clone: This sample includes further DNA sequences coding for the same CDR3. This chain uses TRBV5-1 with TRBJ1-2, with TRBD1 matching 8 bases. The J segment lost 7 bases and the V segment lost 4 bases, leaving 6 bases of the junction unmatched. Per the germline V gene, CDR1 is SGHRS and CDR2 is YFSETQ. The CDR3 sequence is 13 residues long. The CDR3 loop is CASSTGQGSGYTF. The CDR3 DNA is TGCGCCAGCAGCACAGGACAGGGCTCTGGCTACACCTTC.

This clone has only one observation. The V gene is TRBV18, the J gene TRBJ2-7, with 7 bases identical to TRBD2. Germline values: CDR1 KGHSH, CDR2 LQKENI. Trimming at V came to 0 bases and at J to 5 bases, leaving 10 bases not matched to a gene. The CDR3 is 16 amino acids. The CDR3 coding sequence is TGTGCCAGCTCACCACCCGGGACTACCCAAGGGAACGAGCAGTACTTC. This encodes CASSPPGTTQGNEQYF.

This clone was detected once. The chain couples TRBV7-8 to TRBJ1-5; D gene uncertain. V lost 1 base and J lost 2, with 12 bases in between. This CDR3 has 16 residues. Looked up from germline, CDR1 is SGHVS and CDR2 is FQNEAQ. The CDR3 sequence is CASSLGSGGGNQPQHF. As DNA, the CDR3 is TGTGCCAGCAGCTTAGGGTCGGGCGGGGGCAATCAGCCCCAGCATTTT.

For this clone: Other DNA variants within this sample encode the same CDR3. The J gene is TRBJ1-5, the V gene TRBV28; D not resolved. CDR3 length equals 12 residues. Trimming took off 7 bases at V and 0 bases at J, with 4 bases between the two ends. The germline gives CDR1 MDHEN, CDR2 SYDVKM. CDR3 DNA: TGTGCCAGCACAAGTAGCAATCAGCCCCAGCATTTT. Translation: CASTSSNQPQHF. The full variable domain, rest sourced from reference TRBV28 and TRBJ1-5, is DVKVTQSSRYLVKRTGEKVFLECVQDMDHENMFWYRQDPGLGLRLIYFSYDVKMKEKGDIPEGYSVSREKKERFSLILESASTNQTSMYLCASTSSNQPQHFGDGTRLSIL.

This clone was picked up a small number of times. The chain links TRBV19 to TRBJ2-3; 10 bases are shared with TRBD1. Germline trimming cut 3 bases from V and 6 bases from J; bases unmatched to any gene: 6. This CDR3 spans 15 amino acids. Germline lookup yields CDR1 LNHDA and CDR2 SQIVND (reference sequence). The CDR3 coding sequence is TGTGCCAGTAGTATTGGGACAGGGGCGGGGGATACGCAGTATTTT. Its translation is CASSIGTGAGDTQYF.

This clone was detected once. The rearrangement joins TRBV18 to TRBJ1-4; D possibly corresponds to TRBD1 (5 bases). The germline CDR1 and CDR2 sequences are KGHSH and LQKENI. Trimming cost V 6 bases and J 4 bases, with 18 bases left between them. The CDR3 is 16 amino acids. The CDR3 nucleotides read TGTGCCAGCTCCCCTACGAGACAGCGATTTAATGAAAAACTGTTTTTT. Amino acids: CASSPTRQRFNEKLFF.

V usage is TRBV18 and J usage is TRBJ2-7, with 9 nucleotides matching TRBD2. Germline trimming cut 0 bases from V and 1 base from J; bases unmatched to any gene: 4. The CDR3 is made up of 16 amino acids. Germline-derived CDR1 and CDR2 are KGHSH and LQKENI. The CDR3 region has the DNA TGTGCCAGCTCACCACCGATCCTAGCGGGATCCTACGAGCAGTACTTC. Its translation: CASSPPILAGSYEQYF. Using reference TRBV18 and TRBJ2-7 for the parts outside the CDR3, the full variable domain is NAGVMQNPRHLVRRRGQEARLRCSPMKGHSHVYWYRQLPEEGLKFMVYLQKENIIDESGMPKERFSAEFPKEGPSILRIQQVVRGDSAAYFCASSPPILAGSYEQYFGPGTRLTVT.

The chain carries TRBV30 and TRBJ2-2; D is unresolved. V was clipped by 1 base and J by 4 bases, with 4 bases between them. The CDR3 is 12 amino acids. Per the germline V gene, CDR1 is GTSNPN and CDR2 is SVGIG (reference sequence). Written as DNA, the CDR3 is TGTGCCTGGAGTGGATCCACCGGGGAGCTGTTTTTT. Translated, it gives CAWSGSTGELFF. Looking up the rest from reference TRBV30 and TRBJ2-2 gives the full variable domain: SQTIHQWPATLVQPVGSPLSLECTVEGTSNPNLYWYRQAAGRGLQLLFYSVGIGQISSEVPQNLSASRPQDRQFILSSKKLLLSDSGFYLCAWSGSTGELFFGEGSRLTVL.

This clone has only one observation. V gene TRBV7-2 combines with J gene TRBJ2-7; D unclear. The CDR3 covers 15 residues. Trimming cost V 3 bases and J 3 bases, with 15 bases left between them. Per the germline V gene, CDR1 is SGHTA and CDR2 is FQGNSA. CDR3 residues: CASSLPRGVNYEQYF. The CDR3 DNA is TGTGCCAGCAGCTTGCCGCGCGGAGTCAACTACGAGCAGTACTTC.